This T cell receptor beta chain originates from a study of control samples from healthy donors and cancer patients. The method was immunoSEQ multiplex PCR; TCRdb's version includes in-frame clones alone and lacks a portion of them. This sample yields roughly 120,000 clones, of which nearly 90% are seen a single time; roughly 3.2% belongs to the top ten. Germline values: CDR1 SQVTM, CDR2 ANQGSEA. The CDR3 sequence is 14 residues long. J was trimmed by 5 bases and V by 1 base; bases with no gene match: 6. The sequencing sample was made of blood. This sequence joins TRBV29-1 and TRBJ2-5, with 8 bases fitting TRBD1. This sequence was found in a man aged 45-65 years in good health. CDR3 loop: CSVEGQGAWETQYF. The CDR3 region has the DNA TGCAGCGTTGAAGGTCAGGGGGCGTGGGAGACCCAGTACTTC.